A single sample is the source of the 12 T cell receptor beta chains below, sequenced in a study of blood T cells in healthy people across ages. A sample-barcoded 5' primer and a J-beta primer mix were used in a second PCR of roughly 7 to 12 cycles. TCRdb re-called the 5' RACE reads through MiXCR, storing one row per CDR3 protein. The table has around 1,600,000 distinct CDR3 sequences, about 45% seen once. The specimen sequenced was blood. The receptors come from a young woman in good health.

This clonotype appeared many times. The rearrangement joins TRBV25-1 to TRBJ1-1; D uncertain. Trimming stripped 10 bases from V and 1 base from J, with 13 bases between. The CDR3 has 13 residues. The germline V gene has CDR1 MGHDK and CDR2 SYGVNS. The CDR3 sequence is CATLGGGNTEAFF. The CDR3 DNA sequence: TGTGCCACCTTAGGTGGAGGGAACACTGAAGCTTTCTTT.

This clonotype was observed a handful of times. This sequence joins TRBV7-2 and TRBJ2-3; 7 bases fit TRBD1. V gave up 5 bases and J gave up 0 bases; unmatched junction bases: 5. The CDR3 has 15 residues. Germline CDR1 and CDR2: SGHTA and FQGNSA. CDR3: CASSTGDSSTDTQYF. DNA of the CDR3: TGTGCCAGCAGCACAGGGGATTCCAGCACAGATACGCAGTATTTT. Supplemented by reference TRBV7-2 and TRBJ2-3, the full variable domain reads GAGVSQSPSNKVTEKGKDVELRCDPISGHTALYWYRQSLGQGLEFLIYFQGNSAPDKSGLPSDRFSAERTGGSVSTLTIQRTQQEDSAVYLCASSTGDSSTDTQYFGPGTRLTVL.

This chain joins TRBV4-3 and TRBJ2-1, with a possible D match to TRBD1 (5 bases). The CDR3 is 16 amino acids. Looked up from germline, CDR1 is LGHNA and CDR2 is YSLEER. V was shortened by 0 bases and J by 4 bases, with 13 bases between the two germline ends. The CDR3 region has the DNA TGCGCCAGCAGCCAAGATAGGGGAATAGCTTACAATGAGCAGTTCTTC. This sequence encodes CASSQDRGIAYNEQFF.

This chain connects TRBV20-1 to TRBJ2-1; D is possibly TRBD1 (5 bases). V gave up 5 bases and J gave up 4 bases, with 12 bases separating them. This CDR3 spans 13 amino acids. The V gene's germline CDR1 is DFQATT and CDR2 SNEGSKA (reference sequence). The CDR3 here is CSAGQGWYNEQFF. CDR3 sequence (DNA): TGCAGTGCTGGTCAGGGTTGGTACAATGAGCAGTTCTTC.

The J gene is TRBJ2-2, the V gene TRBV6-2 or TRBV6-3; D gene uncertain. The V gene lost 2 bases and the J gene lost 9 bases, with 10 bases spanning the gap. Germline CDR1 reads MNHEY; CDR2 reads SVGEGT. The CDR3 covers 13 residues. The CDR3 protein is CASSYVGLRELFF. The CDR3 region has the DNA TGTGCCAGCAGTTACGTAGGGCTGAGGGAGCTGTTTTTT.

The gene calls are TRBV28 and TRBJ2-1; a possible D gene is TRBD2 (5 bases). The CDR3 spans 16 residues. Trimming took off 2 bases at V and 3 bases at J, with 14 bases between the two ends. Per germline, CDR1 MDHEN and CDR2 SYDVKM. The CDR3 bases are TGTGCCAGCAGTTTAGGACTTCAGAAGGGCTACAATGAGCAGTTCTTC. Protein: CASSLGLQKGYNEQFF.

This clonotype was found a few times. The V and J genes are TRBV6-2 or TRBV6-3 and TRBJ1-2; no clear D gene. Trimming pared 0 bases from V and 4 bases from J, leaving 9 bases between. The CDR3 loop spans 14 amino acids. Germline V gives CDR1 MNHEY, CDR2 SVGEGT. The DNA of the CDR3 is TGTGCCAGCAGTTACTCGATCGCGATCTATGGCTACACCTTC. This encodes CASSYSIAIYGYTF.

The chain is built from TRBV9 and TRBJ2-1, with D possibly called TRBD1 or TRBD2 (5 bases each). V was cut by 3 bases and J by 0 bases, with 10 bases left in between. Germline V gene lookup returns CDR1 SGDLS and CDR2 YYNGEE. The CDR3 is made up of 15 amino acids. The CDR3 sequence: CASSARDPSYNEQFF. CDR3 in DNA: TGTGCCAGCAGCGCCCGGGACCCCTCCTACAATGAGCAGTTCTTC.

This clonotype was seen a handful of times. The J gene is TRBJ1-6, the V gene TRBV28; D is perhaps TRBD1 (6 bases). The V gene's germline CDR1 is MDHEN and CDR2 SYDVKM. CDR3 length: 15 residues. The ends were cut back, 5 bases at V and 5 bases at J, with 13 bases in the middle. The CDR3 DNA is TGTGCCAGCAGTGGTGGACAGCGAAATAATTCACCCCTCCACTTT. Translated, it gives CASSGGQRNNSPLHF. The full variable domain, rest sourced from reference TRBV28 and TRBJ1-6, is DVKVTQSSRYLVKRTGEKVFLECVQDMDHENMFWYRQDPGLGLRLIYFSYDVKMKEKGDIPEGYSVSREKKERFSLILESASTNQTSMYLCASSGGQRNNSPLHFGNGTRLTVT.

Only a few counts were recorded for this clonotype. The V call is TRBV5-1, the J call TRBJ2-5; D unresolved. The germline gives CDR1 SGHRS, CDR2 YFSETQ. The CDR3 is made up of 14 amino acids. The V gene lost 0 bases and the J gene lost 0 bases, with 6 bases spanning the gap. The CDR3 DNA follows: TGCGCCAGCAGCTTGGACCCGCACCAAGAGACCCAGTACTTC. Its protein is CASSLDPHQETQYF.

This sequence joins TRBV7-9 and TRBJ2-1, with 10 nucleotides matching TRBD2. The CDR3 sequence is 15 residues long. The V segment lost 0 bases and the J segment 9 bases; nucleotides outside the gene matches: 5. Germline V gives CDR1 SEHNR, CDR2 FQNEAQ (reference sequence). DNA of the CDR3: TGTGCCAGCAGCTTAGCGGCTAGCGGGAGCGCTGAGCAGTTCTTC. Its protein is CASSLAASGSAEQFF.

This clonotype has a count of ten or more. The junction shows a germline mismatch at one end, possibly a read error. The genes are TRBV5-1 and TRBJ2-3; TRBD2 aligns across 8 bases. CDR3 length equals 13 residues. From germline, CDR1 is SGHRS and CDR2 YFSETQ. This CDR3 reads CASSTGGPDTQYF. The CDR3 region has the DNA TGTGCCAGCAGTACGGGAGGGCCAGATACGCAGTATTTT. Together with reference TRBV5-1 and TRBJ2-3, the CDR3 gives the full variable domain: KAGVTQTPRYLIKTRGQQVTLSCSPISGHRSVSWYQQTPGQGLQFLFEYFSETQRNKGNFPGRFSGRQFSNSRSEMNVSTLELGDSALYLCASSTGGPDTQYFGPGTRLTVL.